This T cell receptor (beta chain) was sequenced for a study of T cells in Graves' hyperthyroidism and ophthalmopathy. Study conclusions and caveats: A model of 13 V-J features distinguished ophthalmopathy from stable hyperthyroidism. The model forecast ophthalmopathy, anticipating it by a median around 6.5 months before onset.

To note about this clonotype: Its target is not known.

Trimming pared 5 bases from V and 3 bases from J, leaving 8 bases between. Germline CDR1 is SGHVS and CDR2 is FQNEAQ. The CDR3 extends over 13 amino acids. Amplified TCR beta CDR3 regions derived from RNA transcripts. First-round RT-PCR of the TCR CDR3 relied on the HTBI primer set. TCRdb used MiXCR to reprocess the multiplex PCR reads, holding one entry per CDR3 protein. The sample carries approximately 510,000 distinct CDR3 sequences, over 45% recorded once. The chain couples TRBV7-8 to TRBJ1-3, with D possibly TRBD1 on 5 matching bases. The sequencing sample was made of peripheral blood or thyroid tissue (not recorded which). The sequence was collected from an adult woman with Graves' disease, either hyperthyroidism or ophthalmopathy (not recorded which). The CDR3 DNA follows: TGTGCCAGCAGCACAGGCCTTGGAAACACCATATATTTT. It translates to CASSTGLGNTIYF.